The entry below describes one TCR beta chain. 13 Jbeta primers and 60 Vbeta primers were used for the PCR. The data were produced by immunoSEQ multiplex PCR, yet TCRdb's version contains in-frame clones alone and is incomplete. Of roughly 100,000 clones in the sample, about 81% were seen once. The sample belongs to a study of cytomegalovirus exposure and HLA in healthy donors. The CDR3 loop spans 16 amino acids. CDR1 SQVTM and CDR2 ANQGSEA come from the germline V gene. V lost 6 bases, J lost 2 bases, and 13 bases stayed unmatched. The receptor's source is a man aged 25-40 years in good health and CMV-seronegative. This chain joins TRBV29-1 and TRBJ2-1; 7 bases are shared with TRBD2. The sample taken for sequencing was PBMCs. The CDR3 sequence: CSVDPTAGYPYNEQFF. In nucleotides, the CDR3 is TGCAGCGTGGACCCTACAGCGGGGTATCCCTACAATGAGCAGTTCTTC.